Listed here are 13 T cell receptor beta chains from one sample, sequenced in a study of blood T cell repertoires in COVID-19. Data came from immunoSEQ multiplex PCR; TCRdb stores just in-frame clones and leaves some out. This table holds 200,000 to 250,000 clones, 75% to 90% found once. Sample: peripheral blood. The receptors were gathered from a woman aged 70 to 79 with COVID-19, enrolled during active disease.

J is TRBJ1-4 and V is TRBV4-3, with TRBD1 matching over 7 bases. After removal of 1 base from V and 5 bases from J, the junction contained 7 bases not matched to a gene. The CDR3 extends over 16 amino acids. Per germline, CDR1 LGHNA and CDR2 YSLEER. CDR3 nucleotides: TGCGCCAGCAGCCAAGCTGTAGGGACAGTCAATGAAAAACTGTTTTTT. The encoded protein is CASSQAVGTVNEKLFF.

This chain links TRBV2 with TRBJ1-2; 10 bases line up with TRBD1. CDR1 SNHLY and CDR2 FYNNEI come from the germline V gene. The CDR3 extends over 15 amino acids. After removal of 3 bases from V and 10 bases from J, the junction contained 11 bases not matched to a gene. Written as DNA, the CDR3 is TGTGCCAGCAGTGACCGGGACAGGGGCCCCTGGGACTACACCTTC. Its translation: CASSDRDRGPWDYTF.

The genes are TRBV18 and TRBJ1-1; 7 bases map to TRBD1. This CDR3 is 14 amino acids long. Germline V CDR1 and CDR2: KGHSH, LQKENI. V dropped 3 bases and J dropped 1; count of bases not matched to a gene: 2. The CDR3 loop reads CASSPDRANTEAFF. DNA for the CDR3: TGTGCCAGCTCACCCGACAGGGCGAACACTGAAGCTTTCTTT.

The rearrangement uses TRBV5-1 and TRBJ1-1; TRBD1 matches 8 bases. The V segment lost 3 bases and the J segment 2 bases; nucleotides outside the gene matches: 9. The germline CDR1 and CDR2 sequences are SGHRS and YFSETQ. The CDR3 runs 16 residues. Here the CDR3 reads CASSYGQGRFNTEAFF. The DNA of the CDR3 is TGCGCCAGCAGCTACGGACAGGGTAGGTTTAACACTGAAGCTTTCTTT.

The chain is built from TRBV7-9 and TRBJ2-7; the match to TRBD1 covers 7 bases. The J segment lost 3 bases and the V segment lost 5 bases, leaving 10 bases of the junction unmatched. Germline values: CDR1 SEHNR, CDR2 FQNEAQ (reference sequence). This CDR3 contains 15 residues. For the CDR3, the DNA is TGTGCCAGCAGCCCCTTTGGCCAGGGGGACTACGAGCAGTACTTC. This encodes CASSPFGQGDYEQYF.

In DNA, the CDR3 is TGTGCCAGCAGCCTCGACAGGGACAGGGATGAGCAGTTCTTC. It translates to CASSLDRDRDEQFF. The rearrangement joins TRBV11-1 to TRBJ2-1; 9 bases line up with TRBD1. The CDR3 extends over 14 amino acids. Germline lookup yields CDR1 SGHAT and CDR2 FQDESV (reference sequence). Trimming cost V 5 bases and J 8 bases; bases outside gene matches: 7.

This sequence joins TRBV3-1 (or the pseudogene TRBV3-2) and TRBJ2-1; D perhaps matches TRBD2 (6 bases). V dropped 3 bases and J dropped 4 bases, with 13 bases sitting between them. CDR3 length: 15 residues. From germline, CDR1 is LGHDT and CDR2 YNNKEL (reference sequence). CDR3 in amino acids: CASSHLGGKYNEQFF. In nucleotides, the CDR3 is TGTGCCAGCAGCCACCTCGGGGGAAAGTACAATGAGCAGTTCTTC.

The chain recombines TRBV7-9 with TRBJ2-7; 10 nucleotides agree with TRBD1. V shed 4 bases and J 4 bases; nucleotides not matched to a gene: 4. CDR3 length: 14 amino acids. Per germline, CDR1 SEHNR and CDR2 FQNEAQ (reference sequence). CDR3 protein: CASSYGQGEYEQYF. CDR3 nucleotide sequence: TGTGCCAGCAGCTATGGACAGGGGGAATACGAGCAGTACTTC.

This rearrangement joins TRBV6-2 or TRBV6-3 to TRBJ2-3; 9 nucleotides align to TRBD2. V was pared by 2 bases and J by 2 bases, with 11 bases of the junction left unmatched. The CDR3 is 18 residues long. Germline V gives CDR1 MNHEY, CDR2 SVGEGT. CDR3: CASSYPLRAGGSTDTQYF. In DNA form, the CDR3 reads TGTGCCAGCAGTTACCCCTTAAGAGCGGGAGGTTCCACAGATACGCAGTATTTT.

The V gene is TRBV19, the J gene TRBJ1-1; tentatively, D is TRBD1 (6 bases). CDR1 and CDR2 from the germline V gene are LNHDA and SQIVND (reference sequence). The length of the CDR3 is 15 residues. Trimming cost V 6 bases and J 0 bases, with 14 bases left between them. CDR3 region: CASSLQTGMNTEAFF. In DNA form, the CDR3 reads TGTGCCAGTAGCCTTCAAACAGGGATGAACACTGAAGCTTTCTTT.

V usage is TRBV7-2 and J usage is TRBJ2-7, with TRBD1 matching 8 bases. Per the germline V gene, CDR1 is SGHTA and CDR2 is FQGNSA. V was clipped by 4 bases and J by 5 bases; unmatched bases: 22. This CDR3 contains 19 residues. DNA of the CDR3: TGTGCCAGCAGCTCCTCTACTGGACAGGGACTCAGGGCCCCCAACGAGCAGTACTTC. This gives the protein CASSSSTGQGLRAPNEQYF.

The CDR3, as DNA: TGCGCCAGCAGCCAAGAAGCTGCAGGGGGCTCATACGAGCAGTACTTC. As protein: CASSQEAAGGSYEQYF. This chain joins TRBV4-3 and TRBJ2-7, with 8 positions matching TRBD1. The ends lost 0 bases at V and 4 bases at J; junction bases unmatched: 8. There are 16 residues in the CDR3. Per the germline V gene, CDR1 is LGHNA and CDR2 is YSLEER.

The chain couples TRBV28 to TRBJ1-6, with TRBD1 matching 8 bases. The CDR3 is made up of 17 amino acids. Unmatched junction bases numbered 6, after V lost 5 bases and J lost 0 bases. Germline assignment: CDR1 MDHEN and CDR2 SYDVKM. CDR3 loop: CASSIDRGGSYNSPLHF. Here the CDR3 DNA reads TGTGCCAGCAGTATTGACAGGGGCGGCTCCTATAATTCACCCCTCCACTTT. The full variable domain, its missing parts supplied by reference TRBV28 and TRBJ1-6, is DVKVTQSSRYLVKRTGEKVFLECVQDMDHENMFWYRQDPGLGLRLIYFSYDVKMKEKGDIPEGYSVSREKKERFSLILESASTNQTSMYLCASSIDRGGSYNSPLHFGNGTRLTVT.